The next 30 T cell receptor beta chains were all read from a single sample in a study of T cells in tuberculosis. Data came from immunoSEQ multiplex PCR; TCRdb stores just in-frame clones and leaves some out. Of tens of thousands of clones in the sample, around 86% were seen once. Regarding time point: new active TB diagnosis, blood taken before or within 7 days of starting treatment. This sample comprised PBMCs, obtained at tuberculosis diagnosis. Receptors originate from an adult with tuberculosis.

The chain recombines TRBV5-1 with TRBJ2-3, with D perhaps matching TRBD2 (5 bases). Germline V CDR1 and CDR2: SGHRS, YFSETQ. The CDR3 consists of 17 residues. Trimming removed 0 bases from V and 8 bases from J, with 22 bases in between. The CDR3 is CASSLVSGASMGITQYF. The CDR3 DNA reads as TGCGCCAGCAGCTTGGTAAGCGGCGCTTCAATGGGCATTACGCAGTATTTT.

The chain combines TRBV27 with TRBJ1-2; tentatively, D is TRBD1 (6 bases). This CDR3 comprises 13 residues. The V gene's germline CDR1 is MNHEY and CDR2 SMNVEV (reference sequence). Trimming shortened V by 4 bases and J by 8 bases, and 14 bases separated the two germline ends. The CDR3 sequence: CASSYREGGGYTF. CDR3 nucleotides: TGTGCCAGCAGTTACAGGGAAGGAGGCGGCTACACCTTC.

The V call is TRBV6-9, the J call TRBJ2-2; D call uncertain. The germline V gene has CDR1 MNHGY and CDR2 SVAAGI. The ends were cut back, 7 bases at V and 2 bases at J, with 14 bases in the middle. CDR3 length: 15 residues. The CDR3 DNA reads TGTGCCAGCATTCGACTTAGCCCTAACACCGGGGAGCTGTTTTTT. Its protein is CASIRLSPNTGELFF.

V usage is TRBV6-7 and J usage is TRBJ2-5; 9 nucleotides match TRBD1. TRBV6-7 is labeled an ORF, and its function is uncertain. This CDR3 spans 17 amino acids. With 5 bases clipped from V and 4 bases from J, the junction kept 14 bases outside the gene matches. This chain's CDR3 is CASSVSGTGSDGETQYF. CDR3 sequence (DNA): TGTGCCAGCAGTGTTTCTGGGACAGGGAGTGACGGAGAGACCCAGTACTTC.

The CDR3 DNA sequence: TGCGCCAGCAGTGAAATGTGGGAGGGTAACACTGAAGCTTTCTTT. It specifies CASSEMWEGNTEAFF. The chain links TRBV10-2 to TRBJ1-1; D remains unclear. The CDR3 contains 15 residues. V was cut by 3 bases and J by 2 bases, with 13 bases left in between. Germline-derived CDR1 and CDR2 are WSHSY and SAAADI.

This clone was detected a few times. The chain combines TRBV7-2 with TRBJ1-6; 7 positions match TRBD1. Germline CDR1 reads SGHTA; CDR2 reads FQGNSA. Trimming removed 3 bases from V and 10 bases from J; junction bases left unmatched: 12. The CDR3 runs 16 residues. The CDR3 nucleotides read TGTGCCAGCAGCTTTGCCCGGACAGGTCCGGGCTCACCCCTCCACTTT. This translates into CASSFARTGPGSPLHF.

This clone was observed once. This chain joins TRBV6-5 and TRBJ1-1, with TRBD1 as a possible D gene (5 bases). CDR3 length: 14 residues. V lost 10 bases and J lost 2, with 17 bases in between. The V gene's germline CDR1 is MNHEY and CDR2 SVGAGI. The CDR3 region is CATPGGEGNTEAFF. The CDR3 DNA reads as TGTGCCACCCCCGGGGGGGAGGGAAACACTGAAGCTTTCTTT.

This clone was observed a single time. V and J are TRBV6-1 and TRBJ2-7, with a weak D call TRBD2 (6 bases). Per germline, CDR1 MNHNS and CDR2 SASEGT. The V gene lost 6 bases and the J gene lost 3 bases, with 12 bases spanning the gap. This CDR3 is built from 13 residues. CDR3 residues: CASSRDGGYEQYF. The CDR3, as DNA: TGTGCCAGCAGCCGGGACGGGGGCTACGAGCAGTACTTC.

This chain joins TRBV28 and TRBJ1-3, with TRBD1 as a possible D gene (6 bases). The CDR3 is made up of 14 amino acids. CDR1 is MDHEN and CDR2 is SYDVKM in the germline V gene. V was cut by 3 bases and J by 3 bases, with 9 bases left in between. The chain's CDR3 is CASSLGGGGNTIYF. CDR3 in DNA: TGTGCCAGCAGTTTGGGAGGGGGTGGAAACACCATATATTTT.

The rearrangement links TRBV18 to TRBJ1-1; D might be TRBD1 (5 bases). The V gene's germline CDR1 is KGHSH and CDR2 LQKENI. The CDR3 covers 19 residues. Trimming cost V 3 bases and J 0 bases, with 23 bases left between them. As DNA, the CDR3 is TGTGCCAGCTCACCCTATACGTCACAGGTACCTAACATGAACACTGAAGCTTTCTTT. This translates into CASSPYTSQVPNMNTEAFF.

This chain joins TRBV19 and TRBJ2-2; TRBD2 aligns across 12 bases. CDR1 is LNHDA, CDR2 SQIVND, per germline (reference sequence). The J segment lost 0 bases and the V segment lost 9 bases, leaving 5 bases of the junction unmatched. The CDR3 extends over 16 amino acids. The CDR3, as DNA: TGTGCCAGCCACACTAGCGGGGGGTCGAACACCGGGGAGCTGTTTTTT. It specifies CASHTSGGSNTGELFF. Supplemented by reference TRBV19 and TRBJ2-2, the full variable domain reads DGGITQSPKYLFRKEGQNVTLSCEQNLNHDAMYWYRQDPGQGLRLIYYSQIVNDFQKGDIAEGYSVSREKKESFPLTVTSAQKNPTAFYLCASHTSGGSNTGELFFGEGSRLTVL.

CDR3: CATSRGTLWTGGNEQYF. CDR3 nucleotides: TGTGCCACCAGCAGAGGAACTCTTTGGACAGGGGGTAACGAGCAGTACTTC. The gene calls are TRBV15 and TRBJ2-7; 10 bases line up with TRBD1. This CDR3 contains 17 residues. The V and J ends lost 1 base and 5 bases, in that order; junction bases with no gene match: 11. Germline lookup yields CDR1 LNHNV and CDR2 YYDKDF (reference sequence).

This chain links TRBV5-1 with TRBJ2-5; 10 bases are shared with TRBD1. V shed 6 bases and J 1 base; nucleotides not matched to a gene: 9. This CDR3 comprises 16 residues. The germline V gene has CDR1 SGHRS and CDR2 YFSETQ. CDR3 region: CASTLWGQGPQETQYF. In DNA, the CDR3 is TGCGCCAGCACCCTTTGGGGACAGGGGCCCCAAGAGACCCAGTACTTC.

The chain is built from TRBV7-9 and TRBJ2-5; TRBD1 matches at 9 bases. This CDR3 spans 14 amino acids. The germline gives CDR1 SEHNR, CDR2 FQNEAQ (reference sequence). V dropped 5 bases and J dropped 3; count of bases not matched to a gene: 4. DNA for the CDR3: TGTGCCAGCAGCCGAACAGGGGGCGAAGAGACCCAGTACTTC. Its translation: CASSRTGGEETQYF. The full variable domain, in which reference TRBV7-9 and TRBJ2-5 provide the parts outside the CDR3, is DTGVSQNPRHKITKRGQNVTFRCDPISEHNRLYWYRQTLGQGPEFLTYFQNEAQLEKSRLLSDRFSAERPKGSFSTLEIQRTEQGDSAMYLCASSRTGGEETQYFGPGTRLLVL.

The chain couples TRBV10-1 to TRBJ1-1; D ambiguous. The CDR3 extends over 16 amino acids. Trimming left V 8 bases short and J 4 bases short, with 23 bases between. Per the germline V gene, CDR1 is WNHNN and CDR2 is SYGVQD (reference sequence). CDR3 in DNA: TGCGCCAGCTTCCTCAGGCCGCCTCCTTCTGTCACTGAAGCTTTCTTT. It encodes CASFLRPPPSVTEAFF.

The CDR3 region has the DNA TGTGCCAGTAGTATAGAAGGGGGGGGTGCCCAGTACTTC. Protein: CASSIEGGGAQYF. The chain links TRBV19 to TRBJ2-5; D perhaps matches TRBD2 (7 bases). V was trimmed by 0 bases and J by 9 bases, leaving 11 bases between them. The germline CDR1 and CDR2 sequences are LNHDA and SQIVND (reference sequence). The CDR3 contains 13 residues.

The V call is TRBV6-5, the J call TRBJ1-1, with D perhaps TRBD1 (6 bases). The length of the CDR3 is 14 residues. The germline gives CDR1 MNHEY, CDR2 SVGAGI. The ends were cut back, 11 bases at V and 1 base at J, with 17 bases in the middle. The CDR3 region has the DNA TGTGCCGCAAAACCGGGACACCCGAACACTGAAGCTTTCTTT. This codes for CAAKPGHPNTEAFF.

The chain recombines TRBV5-1 with TRBJ2-1, with 10 positions matching TRBD2. CDR1 is SGHRS and CDR2 is YFSETQ in the germline V gene. Trimming removed 5 bases from V and 3 bases from J; junction bases left unmatched: 5. The CDR3 runs 15 residues. The CDR3 protein is CASSFSGGSYNEQFF. CDR3 sequence (DNA): TGCGCCAGCAGTTTTAGCGGGGGGAGCTACAATGAGCAGTTCTTC.

This chain joins TRBV6-5 and TRBJ2-5; D gene unclear. The CDR3 contains 13 residues. V gave up 2 bases and J gave up 5 bases, with 9 bases separating them. Germline V gene sequence: CDR1 MNHEY, CDR2 SVGAGI. CDR3 DNA: TGTGCCAGCAGTTACGGCGCGGTGGAGACCCAGTACTTC. Translation gives CASSYGAVETQYF.

The chain couples TRBV28 to TRBJ1-1; D might be TRBD1 (6 bases). Germline CDR1 MDHEN, CDR2 SYDVKM. Trimming cost V 6 bases and J 6 bases, with 14 bases left between them. The CDR3 covers 13 residues. The CDR3 DNA reads TGTGCCAGCAGGGACAGAGGTCGGGCTGAAGCTTTCTTT. It specifies CASRDRGRAEAFF.

This clone was seen once. CDR3 protein: CASSDRGHANEQFF. DNA for the CDR3: TGTGCCAGCAGTGACAGGGGGCATGCCAATGAGCAGTTCTTC. The chain employs TRBV6-4 and TRBJ2-1; TRBD1 aligns across 7 bases. V was clipped by 2 bases and J by 6 bases; unmatched bases: 4. Germline V gene lookup returns CDR1 MRHNA and CDR2 SNTAGT. The CDR3 is 14 amino acids.

The chain joins TRBV18 to TRBJ2-5, with D unclear. The CDR3 is 16 amino acids. Trimming shortened V by 0 bases and J by 4 bases, and 15 bases separated the two germline ends. CDR1 is KGHSH, CDR2 LQKENI, per germline. CDR3 sequence (DNA): TGTGCCAGCTCACCACCTAACGAGCGAGTCCTAGAGACCCAGTACTTC. Protein sequence: CASSPPNERVLETQYF.

The chain links TRBV6-1 to TRBJ1-4; D ambiguous. From germline, CDR1 is MNHNS and CDR2 SASEGT. The length of the CDR3 is 15 residues. Trimming removed 7 bases from V and 2 bases from J, with 14 bases in between. The CDR3 reads CASTLIQRTNEKLFF. The CDR3 nucleotides are TGTGCCAGCACCCTGATTCAGAGGACTAATGAAAAACTGTTTTTT.

This clone was picked up a small number of times. The rearrangement joins TRBV28 to TRBJ1-2; TRBD1 matches 7 bases. Germline V CDR1 and CDR2: MDHEN, SYDVKM. CDR3 length: 15 amino acids. V lost 5 bases, J lost 8 bases, and 14 bases stayed unmatched. CDR3 protein: CASSPSGEGAGGYTF. The CDR3 DNA is TGTGCCAGCAGTCCCTCCGGCGAGGGGGCGGGGGGCTACACCTTC.

The rearrangement links TRBV7-3 to TRBJ1-5; no reliable D call. CDR1 is SGHTA, CDR2 FQGTGA, per germline. V shed 1 base and J shed 0 bases, with 4 bases lying between them. This CDR3 is 14 amino acids long. CDR3 loop: CASSLNSSNQPQHF. Written as DNA, the CDR3 is TGTGCCAGCAGCTTAAACAGTAGCAATCAGCCCCAGCATTTT.

The chain links TRBV7-9 to TRBJ2-3; 10 bases align to TRBD2. With 5 bases clipped from V and 10 bases from J, the junction kept 9 bases outside the gene matches. Germline CDR1 reads SEHNR; CDR2 reads FQNEAQ (reference sequence). The CDR3 is 14 residues long. CDR3 loop: CASSPAGGPSSQYF. The DNA of the CDR3 is TGTGCCAGCAGCCCAGCGGGAGGGCCGTCATCGCAGTATTTT.

The chain combines TRBV11-2 with TRBJ2-1, with 7 bases matching TRBD1. The V and J ends lost 5 bases and 6 bases, in that order; junction bases with no gene match: 10. The length of the CDR3 is 15 residues. Germline V CDR1 and CDR2: SGHAT, FQNNGV. This CDR3 reads CASSLRQGTANEQFF. CDR3 DNA: TGTGCCAGCAGCCTTAGACAGGGAACCGCCAATGAGCAGTTCTTC.

The table lists this clone with a count of one. This chain connects TRBV5-1 to TRBJ2-7; 11 positions match TRBD2. V dropped 6 bases and J dropped 7; count of bases not matched to a gene: 6. Germline CDR1 reads SGHRS; CDR2 reads YFSETQ. CDR3 length equals 13 residues. CDR3 coding DNA: TGCGCCAGCAATAGCGGGGGGGCGAGGGAGCAGTACTTC. Amino acids: CASNSGGAREQYF.

The chain combines TRBV28 with TRBJ1-1; TRBD1 aligns across 9 bases. Germline trimming cut 2 bases from V and 0 bases from J; bases unmatched to any gene: 7. CDR1 and CDR2 (germline): MDHEN, SYDVKM. The CDR3 spans 17 residues. In nucleotides, the CDR3 is TGTGCCAGCAGTTTAGTACAGGGGGCAGGGATGAACACTGAAGCTTTCTTT. Its translation: CASSLVQGAGMNTEAFF.

V is TRBV19 and J is TRBJ2-7; 11 bases are shared with TRBD1. This CDR3 has 15 residues. V shed 5 bases and J 5 bases; nucleotides not matched to a gene: 8. Germline V CDR1 and CDR2: LNHDA, SQIVND (reference sequence). The CDR3 loop is CASSPRDRGINEQYF. Here the CDR3 DNA reads TGTGCCAGTAGTCCCCGGGACAGGGGGATCAACGAGCAGTACTTC.